These 29 T cell receptor beta chains came from one sample sequenced in a study of shared T cell receptors in the human thymus. Repertoires were generated with immunoSEQ multiplex PCR, while TCRdb's copy carries only in-frame clones and drops some. Of 500,000 to 850,000 clones listed, about 90% were seen once; the top ten hold about 0.0094%. Another study also made use of these data, one on human thymus T cells.

The sequencing sample was made of thymocytes. Receptors were obtained from a boy in the first two years of life with a congenital heart defect.

This chain connects TRBV7-3 to TRBJ2-5; the match to TRBD2 covers 12 bases. J lost 3 bases, V lost 5 bases, and 4 bases had no gene match. CDR3 length: 15 residues. The germline gives CDR1 SGHTA, CDR2 FQGTGA. DNA for the CDR3: TGTGCCAGCAGCCCATCTAGCGGGGGGGAAGAGACCCAGTACTTC. Translated: CASSPSSGGEETQYF.

V and J are TRBV4-3 and TRBJ2-7, with D possibly being TRBD2 (6 bases). The CDR3 is 15 amino acids. Deletions cut 5 bases from V and 4 bases from J, with 18 bases between. CDR1 is LGHNA, CDR2 YSLEER, per germline. CDR3 nucleotides: TGCGCCAGCAGCAAGAGGGCGGGATTCAGGTACGAGCAGTACTTC. Its translation: CASSKRAGFRYEQYF.

V usage is TRBV5-6 and J usage is TRBJ2-7, with a tentative D call TRBD2 (6 bases). This CDR3 contains 16 residues. Germline CDR1 SGHDT, CDR2 YYEEEE. V lost 1 base and J 4 bases, leaving 18 bases between the germline ends. This CDR3 is CASSLTIADSSYEQYF. Here the CDR3 DNA reads TGTGCCAGCAGCTTGACCATAGCGGATAGCTCGTACGAGCAGTACTTC. Drawing the rest from reference TRBV5-6 and TRBJ2-7, the complete variable domain is DAGVTQSPTHLIKTRGQQVTLRCSPKSGHDTVSWYQQALGQGPQFIFQYYEEEERQRGNFPDRFSGHQFPNYSSELNVNALLLGDSALYLCASSLTIADSSYEQYFGPGTRLTVT.

The chain couples TRBV4-3 to TRBJ2-5; D not certain. From germline, CDR1 is LGHNA and CDR2 YSLEER. V lost 0 bases to trimming and J lost 7 bases, with 12 bases between them. CDR3 length equals 14 residues. CDR3 coding DNA: TGCGCCAGCAGCCAAGATCTAGAGGATGTGACCCAGTACTTC. The encoded protein is CASSQDLEDVTQYF.

The gene calls are TRBV19 and TRBJ2-1, with 8 bases aligning to TRBD1. In germline, CDR1 is LNHDA, CDR2 SQIVND (reference sequence). The CDR3 sequence is 15 residues long. The V segment lost 2 bases and the J segment 6 bases; nucleotides outside the gene matches: 6. Here the CDR3 reads CASSISGQGSNEQFF. The CDR3 DNA reads TGTGCCAGTAGTATATCCGGACAGGGTAGCAATGAGCAGTTCTTC.

The V and J genes are TRBV7-6 and TRBJ2-7, with a possible D match to TRBD1 (6 bases). The CDR3 contains 17 residues. Germline V gene lookup returns CDR1 SGHVS and CDR2 FNYEAQ. Trimming left V 5 bases short and J 2 bases short, with 22 bases between. CDR3 bases: TGTGCCAGCAGCATAGAGGGCCGGCCAGGGGTTACCTACGAGCAGTACTTC. It yields the protein CASSIEGRPGVTYEQYF.

The chain joins TRBV27 to TRBJ1-5, with D possibly TRBD1 on 6 matching bases. This CDR3 region has 14 residues. V lost 1 base to trimming and J lost 6 bases, with 10 bases between them. CDR1 is MNHEY, CDR2 SMNVEV, per germline (reference sequence). The CDR3 DNA reads as TGTGCCAGCAGTTTATTAAGGGGGGGTCAGCCCCAGCATTTT. This translates into CASSLLRGGQPQHF.

The chain employs TRBV7-8 and TRBJ2-5, with 8 bases fitting TRBD2. Germline CDR1 is SGHVS and CDR2 is FQNEAQ. V trimming: 0 bases; J trimming: 5 bases; junction bases outside the gene matches: 20. The CDR3 runs to 20 residues. CDR3 residues: CASSLANGTGGPNFQETQYF. The CDR3 coding sequence is TGTGCCAGCAGCTTAGCGAATGGGACGGGAGGGCCCAACTTCCAGGAGACCCAGTACTTC.

This chain links TRBV4-3 with TRBJ2-1; 7 bases map to TRBD2. The CDR3 has 16 residues. V was clipped by 0 bases and J by 5 bases; unmatched bases: 7. In germline, CDR1 is LGHNA, CDR2 YSLEER. The DNA of the CDR3 is TGCGCCAGCAGCCAAGATTTCCAGCGGGACGACAATGAGCAGTTCTTC. Its protein is CASSQDFQRDDNEQFF.

The chain combines TRBV23-1 with TRBJ2-6, with 12 bases aligning to TRBD2. TRBV23-1 is treated as an ORF (open reading frame) with a function not yet certain. The length of the CDR3 is 17 residues. J lost 1 base, V lost 6 bases, and 4 bases had no gene match. Here the CDR3 reads CASRGLAGGSGANVLTF. The CDR3 DNA follows: TGCGCCAGCAGGGGGCTAGCGGGGGGGTCTGGGGCCAACGTCCTGACTTTC.

The chain couples TRBV4-3 to TRBJ1-2; D call uncertain. V was pared by 2 bases and J by 2 bases, with 9 bases between. The germline gives CDR1 LGHNA, CDR2 YSLEER. This CDR3 has 14 amino acids. DNA for the CDR3: TGCGCCAGCAGCCAATCCACCGGGAACTATGGCTACACCTTC. Amino acids: CASSQSTGNYGYTF.

V gene TRBV5-4 combines with J gene TRBJ2-7; D possibly corresponds to TRBD1 (6 bases). The germline V gene encodes CDR1 SGHNT and CDR2 YYREEE (reference sequence). The CDR3 is 15 residues long. With 4 bases removed from V and 5 bases from J, the gap between germline ends came to 19 bases. The CDR3 DNA reads TGTGCCAGCAGCCAGGGGACGGGACCAGTCCACGAGCAGTACTTC. This translates into CASSQGTGPVHEQYF.

The rearrangement uses TRBV29-1 and TRBJ1-5; 10 positions agree with TRBD1. Trimming removed 4 bases from V and 0 bases from J; junction bases left unmatched: 9. Germline CDR1 reads SQVTM; CDR2 reads ANQGSEA. CDR3 length equals 17 residues. The CDR3 loop is CSVGWTGGDHSNQPQHF. CDR3 coding DNA: TGCAGCGTTGGGTGGACAGGGGGAGACCATAGCAATCAGCCCCAGCATTTT.

The chain recombines TRBV18 with TRBJ1-5, with TRBD1 matching 8 bases. J was trimmed by 7 bases and V by 1 base; bases with no gene match: 3. The germline gives CDR1 KGHSH, CDR2 LQKENI. This CDR3 is built from 14 residues. This CDR3 reads CASSPRQGTQPQHF. In nucleotides, the CDR3 is TGTGCCAGCTCACCACGACAGGGGACCCAGCCCCAGCATTTT.

This clone was observed a handful of times. This chain joins TRBV6-5 and TRBJ2-5; D is possibly TRBD1 (6 bases). The CDR3 extends over 12 amino acids. From germline, CDR1 is MNHEY and CDR2 SVGAGI. V lost 9 bases and J 3 bases, leaving 11 bases between the germline ends. Here the CDR3 reads CASQTGKETQYF. As DNA, the CDR3 is TGTGCCAGTCAGACAGGCAAAGAGACCCAGTACTTC.

The rearrangement joins TRBV7-9 to TRBJ2-2; 8 bases match TRBD2. This CDR3 contains 16 residues. V trimming: 5 bases; J trimming: 7 bases; junction bases outside the gene matches: 12. The germline V gene has CDR1 SEHNR and CDR2 FQNEAQ (reference sequence). The DNA of the CDR3 is TGTGCCAGCAGCGCCGTCGGGACTAGGTGGGGCGGGGAGCTGTTTTTT. Amino acid sequence: CASSAVGTRWGGELFF.

The chain couples TRBV5-6 to TRBJ1-1, with a weak D call TRBD1 (6 bases). The germline V gene has CDR1 SGHDT and CDR2 YYEEEE. The CDR3 consists of 15 residues. Deletions cut 3 bases from V and 1 base from J, with 13 bases between. The chain's CDR3 is CASSYGQPKNTEAFF. The CDR3 bases are TGTGCCAGCAGCTATGGACAGCCGAAGAACACTGAAGCTTTCTTT.

This clone came up once. The V and J genes are TRBV4-3 and TRBJ2-1, with 8 nucleotides matching TRBD2. Germline-derived CDR1 and CDR2 are LGHNA and YSLEER. The CDR3 is 17 amino acids. V was pared by 1 base and J by 4 bases, with 9 bases of the junction left unmatched. The CDR3 nucleotides read TGCGCCAGCAGCCAAGTCCCTCTAGCGGGTCTATACAATGAGCAGTTCTTC. This encodes CASSQVPLAGLYNEQFF.

The rearrangement links TRBV2 to TRBJ2-7, with TRBD2 matching 14 bases. Germline V gene lookup returns CDR1 SNHLY and CDR2 FYNNEI. The CDR3 consists of 16 residues. Unmatched junction bases numbered 7, after V lost 6 bases and J lost 3 bases. The CDR3 nucleotides are TGTGCCAGCAGGACAGGACTAGCGGGGGGTCTCTACGAGCAGTACTTC. Protein: CASRTGLAGGLYEQYF. Full variable domain (missing parts from reference TRBV2 and TRBJ2-7): EPEVTQTPSHQVTQMGQEVILRCVPISNHLYFYWYRQILGQKVEFLVSFYNNEISEKSEIFDDQFSVERPDGSNFTLKIRSTKLEDSAMYFCASRTGLAGGLYEQYFGPGTRLTVT.

V and J are TRBV4-3 and TRBJ2-3, with 9 bases matching TRBD2. Germline values: CDR1 LGHNA, CDR2 YSLEER. The V segment lost 4 bases and the J segment 5 bases; nucleotides outside the gene matches: 10. CDR3 length: 16 residues. CDR3 in amino acids: CASSPPGGGAKDTQYF. In nucleotides, the CDR3 is TGCGCCAGCAGCCCCCCCGGCGGGGGGGCCAAAGATACGCAGTATTTT.

As to this clone: Other DNA sequences in the same sample also yield this CDR3. CDR3 nucleotide sequence: TGTGCCAGCGTCTGGACAGAGAACACTGAAGCTTTCTTT. The encoded protein is CASVWTENTEAFF. The rearrangement joins TRBV18 to TRBJ1-1; tentatively, D is TRBD1 (6 bases). This CDR3 is built from 13 residues. Deletions cut 8 bases from V and 1 base from J, with 11 bases between. The V gene's germline CDR1 is KGHSH and CDR2 LQKENI.

The rearrangement joins TRBV5-6 to TRBJ2-2; D possibly corresponds to TRBD2 (5 bases). Trimming shortened V by 7 bases and J by 4 bases, and 11 bases separated the two germline ends. The germline gives CDR1 SGHDT, CDR2 YYEEEE. The CDR3 loop spans 13 amino acids. DNA for the CDR3: TGTGCCAGCCGGACCGGAGGCACCGGGGAGCTGTTTTTT. This gives the protein CASRTGGTGELFF.

The CDR3 loop reads CASSQDAREEIDEQFF. For the CDR3, the DNA is TGCGCCAGCAGCCAAGATGCGCGGGAGGAAATCGATGAGCAGTTCTTC. The rearrangement links TRBV4-3 to TRBJ2-1; 8 nucleotides align to TRBD2. Losses at the gene ends were 0 bases for V and 8 bases for J; bases not matched to a gene: 9. Germline lookup yields CDR1 LGHNA and CDR2 YSLEER. This CDR3 is built from 16 residues.

The V call is TRBV19, the J call TRBJ2-3, with 9 bases fitting TRBD2. The CDR3 consists of 15 residues. Losses at the gene ends were 5 bases for V and 2 bases for J; bases not matched to a gene: 5. From germline, CDR1 is LNHDA and CDR2 SQIVND (reference sequence). The CDR3 is CASSLSGRPTDTQYF. The CDR3 DNA sequence: TGTGCCAGTAGTCTAAGCGGGAGGCCCACAGATACGCAGTATTTT.

The chain couples TRBV6-5 to TRBJ2-7; D might be TRBD2 (5 bases). Germline loops: CDR1 MNHEY, CDR2 SVGAGI. Between the trimmed V and J ends, which lost 6 bases and 6 bases, there was a span of 21 bases. The CDR3 extends over 15 amino acids. CDR3 coding DNA: TGTGCCAGCAGCTCCGGGAATGGCAGAGCACGCGAGCAGTACTTC. Protein product: CASSSGNGRAREQYF.

The chain links TRBV5-1 to TRBJ1-1, with D maybe TRBD1 (6 bases). V lost 4 bases to trimming and J lost 6 bases, with 16 bases between them. This CDR3 has 14 amino acids. Germline loops: CDR1 SGHRS, CDR2 YFSETQ. The CDR3: CASSQRVQGSEAFF. CDR3 coding DNA: TGCGCCAGCAGCCAGAGGGTACAGGGATCTGAAGCTTTCTTT.

V and J are TRBV4-1 and TRBJ2-5, with D possibly TRBD2 on 5 matching bases. Deletions cut 4 bases from V and 5 bases from J, with 23 bases between. The length of the CDR3 is 17 residues. The germline V gene has CDR1 MGHRA and CDR2 YSYEKL. The CDR3 spells CASSPNRRGASQETQYF. The CDR3 nucleotides read TGCGCCAGCAGCCCGAACCGTCGGGGAGCGAGCCAGGAGACCCAGTACTTC.

This chain connects TRBV30 to TRBJ1-5; perhaps TRBD1 as D (5 bases). Germline V CDR1 and CDR2: GTSNPN, SVGIG (reference sequence). CDR3 size: 17 residues. V was trimmed by 7 bases and J by 0 bases, leaving 22 bases between them. CDR3 residues: CAFQTPGELISNQPQHF. CDR3 nucleotide sequence: TGTGCCTTCCAAACCCCGGGGGAGCTTATTAGCAATCAGCCCCAGCATTTT.

This chain connects TRBV6-5 to TRBJ1-4, with a tentative D call TRBD1 (6 bases). The germline V gene encodes CDR1 MNHEY and CDR2 SVGAGI. The CDR3 has 13 amino acids. Trimming pared 10 bases from V and 6 bases from J, leaving 15 bases between. CDR3 sequence: CATKGGVDEKLFF. The CDR3 coding sequence is TGTGCCACTAAGGGGGGGGTTGATGAAAAACTGTTTTTT.